The next 2 T cell receptor beta chains were all read from a single sample in a study of glioma-infiltrating T cells. The iRepertoire nested amplicon-rescue multiplex PCR amplified TCR alpha and beta CDR3s from RNA. TCRdb used MiXCR to reprocess the multiplex PCR reads, holding one entry per CDR3 protein. Among about 190,000 distinct CDR3 sequences listed, more than 30% were seen once. Source material: glioma tissue, nonneoplastic brain tissue, or PBMCs (not recorded which). The receptors shown here come from a human donor with low-grade glioma or glioblastoma, undergoing nonglioma brain surgery, or in good health (not recorded which).

This clonotype came up many times. This chain uses TRBV7-9 with TRBJ2-3; D is unclear. This CDR3 comprises 12 residues. Trimming took 9 bases from V and 3 from J, leaving 10 bases between them. CDR1 is SEHNR, CDR2 FQNEAQ, per germline (reference sequence). CDR3 bases: TGTGCCAGTGAGAAGGATACAGATACGCAGTATTTT. Protein: CASEKDTDTQYF.

Comment on this clonotype: At one end, the junction sequence differs from germline, possibly due to a read error. The gene calls are TRBV4-2 and TRBJ2-2, with D maybe TRBD1 (6 bases). Germline values: CDR1 LGHNA, CDR2 YNFKEQ. The CDR3 is 15 residues long. CDR3 amino acids: CASSQVQGYTGEMFF. Here the CDR3 DNA reads TGTGCCAGCAGCCAAGTACAGGGTTACACCGGGGAGATGTTTTTT.